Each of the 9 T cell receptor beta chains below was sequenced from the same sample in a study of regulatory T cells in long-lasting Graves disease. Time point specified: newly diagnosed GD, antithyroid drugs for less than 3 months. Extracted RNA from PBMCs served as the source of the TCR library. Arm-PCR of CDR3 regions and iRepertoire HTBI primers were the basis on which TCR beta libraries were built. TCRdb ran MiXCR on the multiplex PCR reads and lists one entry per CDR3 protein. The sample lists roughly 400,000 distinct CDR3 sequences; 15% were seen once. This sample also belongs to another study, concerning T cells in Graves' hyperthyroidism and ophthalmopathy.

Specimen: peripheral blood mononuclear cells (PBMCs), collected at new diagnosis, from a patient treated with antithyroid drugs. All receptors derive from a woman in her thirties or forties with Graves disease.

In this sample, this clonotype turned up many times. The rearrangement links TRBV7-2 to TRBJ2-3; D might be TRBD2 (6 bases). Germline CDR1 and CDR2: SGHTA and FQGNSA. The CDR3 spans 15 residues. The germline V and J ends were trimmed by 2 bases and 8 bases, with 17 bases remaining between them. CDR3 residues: CASSLRAGPEGTQYF. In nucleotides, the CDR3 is TGTGCCAGCAGCTTAAGGGCGGGACCCGAAGGTACGCAGTATTTT.

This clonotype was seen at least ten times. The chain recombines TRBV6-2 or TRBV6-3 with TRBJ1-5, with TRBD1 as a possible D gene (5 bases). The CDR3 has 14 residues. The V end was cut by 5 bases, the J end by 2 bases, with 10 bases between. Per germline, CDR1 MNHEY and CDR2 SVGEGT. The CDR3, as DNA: TGTGCCAGCAGTGAAGTGGGGGGCAATCAGCCCCAGCATTTT. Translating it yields CASSEVGGNQPQHF.

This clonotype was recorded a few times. The CDR3 protein is CASRAGLINTGELFF. CDR3 sequence (DNA): TGTGCCAGCAGGGCGGGACTGATAAACACCGGGGAGCTGTTTTTT. The rearrangement joins TRBV6-1 to TRBJ2-2; a weak D match, TRBD2 (6 bases). Per germline, CDR1 MNHNS and CDR2 SASEGT. The CDR3 contains 15 residues. The V end was cut by 6 bases, the J end by 2 bases, with 13 bases between.

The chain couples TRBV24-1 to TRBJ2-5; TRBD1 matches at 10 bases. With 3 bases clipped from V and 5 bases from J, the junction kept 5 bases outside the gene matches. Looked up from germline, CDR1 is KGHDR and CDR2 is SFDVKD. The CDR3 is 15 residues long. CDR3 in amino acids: CATSDLGQGRETQYF. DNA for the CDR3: TGTGCCACCAGTGATCTGGGACAGGGGAGGGAGACCCAGTACTTC.

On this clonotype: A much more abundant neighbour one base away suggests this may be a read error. Here the CDR3 reads CASSLGGGLQYF. DNA for the CDR3: TGTGCCAGCAGTTTAGGCGGGGGCCTGCAGTACTTC. This sequence joins TRBV28 and TRBJ2-7; possibly TRBD2 for D (7 bases). Germline V gives CDR1 MDHEN, CDR2 SYDVKM. The CDR3 runs 12 residues. Between the trimmed V and J ends, which lost 2 bases and 9 bases, there was a span of 11 bases. The full variable domain, completed using reference TRBV28 and TRBJ2-7, is DVKVTQSSRYLVKRTGEKVFLECVQDMDHENMFWYRQDPGLGLRLIYFSYDVKMKEKGDIPEGYSVSREKKERFSLILESASTNQTSMYLCASSLGGGLQYFGPGTRLTVT.

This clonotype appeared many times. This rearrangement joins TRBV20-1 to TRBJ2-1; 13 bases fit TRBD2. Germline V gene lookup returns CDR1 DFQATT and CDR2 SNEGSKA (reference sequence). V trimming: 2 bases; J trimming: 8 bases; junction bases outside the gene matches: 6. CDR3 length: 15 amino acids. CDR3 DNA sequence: TGCAGTGCTAGACGGACTAGCGGGAGTATATATGAGCAGTTCTTC. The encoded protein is CSARRTSGSIYEQFF.

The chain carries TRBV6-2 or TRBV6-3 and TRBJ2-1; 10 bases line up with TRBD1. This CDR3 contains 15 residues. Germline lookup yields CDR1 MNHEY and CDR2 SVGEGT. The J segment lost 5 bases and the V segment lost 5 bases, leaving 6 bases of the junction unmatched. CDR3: CASSRPGTGDNEQFF. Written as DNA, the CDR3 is TGTGCCAGCAGTCGTCCCGGGACAGGGGACAATGAGCAGTTCTTC.

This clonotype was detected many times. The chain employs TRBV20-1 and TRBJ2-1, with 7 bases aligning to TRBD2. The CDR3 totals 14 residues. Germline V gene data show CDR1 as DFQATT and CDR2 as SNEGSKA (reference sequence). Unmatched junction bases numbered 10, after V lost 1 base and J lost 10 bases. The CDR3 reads CSARGGGAVPEQFF. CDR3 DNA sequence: TGCAGTGCTAGAGGCGGGGGAGCAGTCCCCGAGCAGTTCTTC.

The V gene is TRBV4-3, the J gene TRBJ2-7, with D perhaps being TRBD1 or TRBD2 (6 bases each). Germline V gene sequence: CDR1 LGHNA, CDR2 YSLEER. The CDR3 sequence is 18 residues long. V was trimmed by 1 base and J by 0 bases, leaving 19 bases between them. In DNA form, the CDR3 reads TGCGCCAGCAGCCAAGCGGTTACGTTGCGGGACAACTCCTACGAGCAGTACTTC. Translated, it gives CASSQAVTLRDNSYEQYF.